The 27 T cell receptor beta chains below were found in one sample sequenced in a study of T cell changes during pregnancy in multiple sclerosis. The protocol was immunoSEQ multiplex PCR, while the TCRdb copy is restricted to in-frame clones and leaves out a portion. Of 35,000 to 40,000 clones listed, 75% to 95% are singletons. Specimen: CD8+ T cells from peripheral blood mononuclear cells, collected in the second trimester of pregnancy. All receptors derive from a female donor with multiple sclerosis, enrolled in a pregnancy study.

The rearrangement joins TRBV27 to TRBJ1-4; D ambiguous. CDR1 is MNHEY and CDR2 is SMNVEV in the germline V gene (reference sequence). This CDR3 has 14 residues. Trimming took off 7 bases at V and 1 base at J, with 10 bases between the two ends. The CDR3 DNA is TGTGCCAGCAAAAGCCCGGGAACTAATGAAAAACTGTTTTTT. It specifies CASKSPGTNEKLFF.

The rearrangement links TRBV18 to TRBJ1-2; unclear D gene. Trimming took off 5 bases at V and 4 bases at J, with 14 bases between the two ends. CDR3 length: 14 residues. Germline V gives CDR1 KGHSH, CDR2 LQKENI. The CDR3 DNA reads as TGTGCCAGCTCATCCTCAGATACCACCTATGGCTACACCTTC. Translating gives CASSSSDTTYGYTF.

The chain uses TRBV25-1 and TRBJ1-1; 7 nucleotides match TRBD1. V lost 7 bases and J lost 1; bases outside the gene matches: 9. This CDR3 spans 15 amino acids. Germline V CDR1 and CDR2: MGHDK, SYGVNS. CDR3 nucleotide sequence: TGTGCCAGCACCCGATTGACAGGGACGAACACTGAAGCTTTCTTT. As protein: CASTRLTGTNTEAFF.

The gene calls are TRBV10-1 and TRBJ1-1; D is possibly TRBD1 (5 bases). Germline assignment: CDR1 WNHNN and CDR2 SYGVQD (reference sequence). CDR3 size: 14 residues. The ends were cut back, 0 bases at V and 5 bases at J, with 10 bases in the middle. The CDR3 is CASSESRGWTEAFF. In DNA, the CDR3 is TGCGCCAGCAGTGAGTCTAGGGGTTGGACTGAAGCTTTCTTT.

V and J are TRBV7-9 and TRBJ2-5; TRBD2 matches 12 bases. The length of the CDR3 is 15 residues. With V trimmed by 4 bases and J by 2 bases, 2 bases remained unmatched. The V gene's germline CDR1 is SEHNR and CDR2 FQNEAQ (reference sequence). The CDR3 region is CASSSSGRVQETQYF. For the CDR3, the DNA is TGTGCCAGCAGCTCTAGCGGGAGGGTTCAAGAGACCCAGTACTTC.

The chain is built from TRBV19 and TRBJ1-4, with 10 bases fitting TRBD1. The V gene's germline CDR1 is LNHDA and CDR2 SQIVND (reference sequence). The CDR3 is made up of 12 amino acids. The V gene end was trimmed by 8 bases and the J gene end by 8 bases; junction bases not matched to a gene: 2. CDR3 residues: CASGTGVEKLFF. The CDR3 nucleotides read TGTGCCAGTGGGACAGGGGTAGAAAAACTGTTTTTT.

The V and J genes are TRBV6-1 and TRBJ1-3, with unresolved D. The CDR3 sequence is 16 residues long. The germline V and J ends were trimmed by 3 bases and 3 bases, with 15 bases remaining between them. The germline V gene has CDR1 MNHNS and CDR2 SASEGT. The CDR3 loop reads CASSDGRREDGNTIYF. The CDR3 nucleotides read TGTGCCAGCAGTGATGGGAGGAGGGAAGATGGAAACACCATATATTTT.

The V call is TRBV13, the J call TRBJ1-1, with a possible D match to TRBD1 (5 bases). The germline gives CDR1 PRHDT, CDR2 FYEKMQ (reference sequence). There are 16 residues in the CDR3. The germline V and J ends were trimmed by 4 bases and 1 base, with 16 bases remaining between them. The DNA of the CDR3 is TGTGCCAGCAGCTCCAGGGATTTCCAGCCGAACACTGAAGCTTTCTTT. This sequence encodes CASSSRDFQPNTEAFF.

V usage is TRBV9 and J usage is TRBJ1-1; 11 bases align to TRBD1. CDR1 is SGDLS, CDR2 YYNGEE, per germline. This CDR3 contains 13 residues. With 0 bases clipped from V and 8 bases from J, the junction kept 0 bases outside the gene matches. As DNA, the CDR3 is TGTGCCAGCAGCGTAGGGACAGGGGGCGAAGCTTTCTTT. Encoded protein: CASSVGTGGEAFF.

The V gene is TRBV12-5, the J gene TRBJ2-7; D is undetermined. With 4 bases removed from V and 4 bases from J, the gap between germline ends came to 23 bases. The germline V gene encodes CDR1 LGHNT and CDR2 FRNRAP. CDR3 length: 17 residues. CDR3 nucleotide sequence: TGTGCTAGTGGTTACTCGATCGACGGCCAGCGCTCTTACGAGCAGTACTTC. Translation gives CASGYSIDGQRSYEQYF.

This clone was seen a few times. The chain recombines TRBV9 with TRBJ1-1; D is uncertain. CDR1 is SGDLS and CDR2 is YYNGEE in the germline V gene. The CDR3 consists of 13 residues. The V end lost 0 bases, the J end lost 7 bases, and 10 bases lay between the germline ends. CDR3 region: CASSVVSSLEAFF. As DNA, the CDR3 is TGTGCCAGCAGCGTAGTTAGCAGCCTTGAAGCTTTCTTT.

The V and J genes are TRBV19 and TRBJ2-1; D is undetermined. Germline assignment: CDR1 LNHDA and CDR2 SQIVND (reference sequence). There are 14 residues in the CDR3. V was pared by 1 base and J by 4 bases, with 8 bases between. This chain's CDR3 is CASSIGNSYNEQFF. Written as DNA, the CDR3 is TGTGCCAGTAGTATAGGTAACAGTTACAATGAGCAGTTCTTC.

J is TRBJ2-7 and V is TRBV27; tentative D call: TRBD2 (5 bases). The germline gives CDR1 MNHEY, CDR2 SMNVEV (reference sequence). V was pared by 0 bases and J by 7 bases, with 16 bases between. CDR3 size: 15 residues. In DNA form, the CDR3 reads TGTGCCAGCAGTTTATCCACTTGGCAGTCGGGAGAGCAGTACTTC. Its translation: CASSLSTWQSGEQYF.

The chain carries TRBV5-4 and TRBJ1-1; D is possibly TRBD1 (5 bases). Germline CDR1 is SGHNT and CDR2 is YYREEE (reference sequence). The germline V and J ends were trimmed by 6 bases and 1 base, with 13 bases remaining between them. The CDR3 is 14 residues long. CDR3 sequence: CASNLDSRNTEAFF. The CDR3 coding sequence is TGTGCCAGCAACCTCGACAGCCGGAACACTGAAGCTTTCTTT.

The J gene is TRBJ2-3, the V gene TRBV28; 7 bases align to TRBD2. Germline V lookup: CDR1 MDHEN, CDR2 SYDVKM. This CDR3 has 15 amino acids. V shed 5 bases, J shed 2 bases, and the junction held 7 bases outside the gene matches. CDR3 in DNA: TGTGCCAGCAGTATCCTAGCGGAACTCACAGATACGCAGTATTTT. Its protein product is CASSILAELTDTQYF.

The gene calls are TRBV27 and TRBJ2-1, with D tentatively TRBD2 (5 bases). Germline CDR1 MNHEY, CDR2 SMNVEV (reference sequence). The CDR3 loop spans 19 amino acids. Trimming stripped 3 bases from V and 3 bases from J, with 24 bases between. The CDR3 region is CASSFAGSDIGSFYNEQFF. As DNA, the CDR3 is TGTGCCAGCAGTTTTGCGGGTTCCGACATAGGATCTTTCTACAATGAGCAGTTCTTC.

The chain combines TRBV7-9 with TRBJ2-1, with 13 positions matching TRBD2. The CDR3 loop spans 18 amino acids. J was trimmed by 8 bases and V by 4 bases; bases with no gene match: 14. CDR1 SEHNR and CDR2 FQNEAQ come from the germline V gene (reference sequence). CDR3 sequence reads: CASSSVRTSGRTVDEQFF. The CDR3 DNA is TGTGCCAGCAGCTCAGTAAGGACTAGCGGGAGAACGGTGGATGAGCAGTTCTTC.

This clone was observed a single time. This chain uses TRBV27 with TRBJ1-5, with D possibly matching TRBD1 (6 bases). Trimming cost V 5 bases and J 6 bases, with 11 bases left between them. The CDR3 spans 13 residues. CDR1 is MNHEY and CDR2 is SMNVEV in the germline V gene (reference sequence). The CDR3 nucleotides are TGTGCCAGCAGTCTGACAGGAGGTCAGCCCCAGCATTTT. Protein product: CASSLTGGQPQHF.

The chain uses TRBV29-1 and TRBJ2-5; possible D gene TRBD1, 6 bases. The germline V gene has CDR1 SQVTM and CDR2 ANQGSEA. With 6 bases removed from V and 3 bases from J, the gap between germline ends came to 26 bases. CDR3 size: 17 residues. The DNA of the CDR3 is TGCAGCGTAAACGGACAGCGCGGATTCACTTTAGAAGAGACCCAGTACTTC. Translating gives CSVNGQRGFTLEETQYF. The full variable domain, in which reference TRBV29-1 and TRBJ2-5 provide the parts outside the CDR3, is SAVISQKPSRDICQRGTSLTIQCQVDSQVTMMFWYRQQPGQSLTLIATANQGSEATYESGFVIDKFPISRPNLTFSTLTVSNMSPEDSSIYLCSVNGQRGFTLEETQYFGPGTRLLVL.

The rearrangement joins TRBV9 to TRBJ1-6, with 7 bases that match TRBD1. The germline V gene has CDR1 SGDLS and CDR2 YYNGEE. The CDR3 length is 17 residues. The V and J ends lost 3 bases and 8 bases, in that order; junction bases with no gene match: 14. This CDR3 is CASSASGEGTADSPLHF. The CDR3 DNA sequence: TGTGCCAGCAGCGCAAGTGGTGAGGGGACAGCAGATTCACCCCTCCACTTT.

This rearrangement joins TRBV4-3 to TRBJ1-3; TRBD1 might be the D (5 bases). V lost 2 bases to trimming and J lost 0 bases, with 5 bases between them. Germline CDR1 and CDR2: LGHNA and YSLEER. The CDR3 spans 14 residues. The CDR3 coding sequence is TGCGCCAGCAGCCAACAGGGCTCTGGAAACACCATATATTTT. As protein: CASSQQGSGNTIYF.

The chain carries TRBV30 and TRBJ1-1; D unclear. The germline gives CDR1 GTSNPN, CDR2 SVGIG (reference sequence). V dropped 3 bases and J dropped 0 bases, with 8 bases sitting between them. This CDR3 comprises 13 residues. CDR3 amino acids: CAWSVSMNTEAFF. CDR3 nucleotides: TGTGCCTGGAGCGTGAGCATGAACACTGAAGCTTTCTTT. Based on the CDR3 plus reference TRBV30 and TRBJ1-1, the full variable domain is SQTIHQWPATLVQPVGSPLSLECTVEGTSNPNLYWYRQAAGRGLQLLFYSVGIGQISSEVPQNLSASRPQDRQFILSSKKLLLSDSGFYLCAWSVSMNTEAFFGQGTRLTVV.

This chain joins TRBV5-4 and TRBJ2-1, with unresolved D. With 4 bases removed from V and 5 bases from J, the gap between germline ends came to 7 bases. The CDR3 runs to 12 residues. The germline CDR1 and CDR2 sequences are SGHNT and YYREEE (reference sequence). This chain's CDR3 is CASSNEDNEQFF. The CDR3 DNA reads as TGTGCCAGCAGCAATGAGGACAATGAGCAGTTCTTC.

The gene calls are TRBV6-6 and TRBJ2-7, with D perhaps TRBD2 (7 bases). The CDR3 covers 12 residues. Germline loops: CDR1 MNHNY, CDR2 SVGAGI (reference sequence). The V end lost 10 bases, the J end lost 5 bases, and 15 bases lay between the germline ends. As DNA, the CDR3 is TGTGCCACCTTGGGGGGGCGCAACGAGCAGTACTTC. Translating it yields CATLGGRNEQYF.

The chain employs TRBV4-1 and TRBJ1-4, with D possibly TRBD1 on 6 matching bases. CDR1 MGHRA and CDR2 YSYEKL come from the germline V gene. V shed 0 bases and J shed 7 bases, with 12 bases lying between them. The CDR3 is 15 amino acids. DNA for the CDR3: TGCGCCAGCAGCCAAGAAGGCGGCAGGGGTGAAAAACTGTTTTTT. Its protein is CASSQEGGRGEKLFF.

The DNA for the CDR3 is TGTGCCAGCAGCGCTCACAGGGAGCTTTTCTCCTACGAGCAGTACTTC. Amino acids: CASSAHRELFSYEQYF. The chain combines TRBV14 with TRBJ2-7; TRBD1 might be the D (6 bases). V lost 5 bases, J lost 0 bases, and 17 bases lay in between. Germline V gene lookup returns CDR1 SGHDN and CDR2 FVKESK. This CDR3 comprises 16 residues.

CDR3 in amino acids: CASSTWTTRQETQYF. The CDR3, as DNA: TGTGCCAGCAGCACATGGACTACCCGCCAAGAGACCCAGTACTTC. This chain uses TRBV7-3 with TRBJ2-5; a weak D match, TRBD2 (6 bases). V shed 5 bases and J shed 1 base, with 14 bases lying between them. Germline assignment: CDR1 SGHTA and CDR2 FQGTGA. The CDR3 runs to 15 residues.